This T cell receptor (beta chain) is drawn from a study of monozygotic twins with inflammatory bowel disease. The CDR3 consists of 13 residues. Germline CDR1 and CDR2: MDHEN and SYDVKM. Every single donor had a roughly 2.7 ml blood sample drawn. Whole blood without T cell sorting served as the source of isolated total RNA. TCRdb reprocessed the 5' RACE reads and reports one entry per CDR3 protein, with no DNA. Recorded for this sample: about 160,000 distinct CDR3 sequences. The chain couples TRBV28 to TRBJ2-2; absent DNA, TCRdb's TRBD1 call cannot be checked. The sample taken for sequencing was blood. The TCR comes from a human donor with ulcerative colitis or Crohn's disease, or a healthy co-twin of an affected twin (not recorded which). CDR3 region: CASSYPGAGELFF.